The clone carrying this T cell receptor beta chain was counted between two and nine times. Its matching antigen is unknown. The data derive from a study of T cells in Graves' hyperthyroidism and ophthalmopathy. Points from the study as a whole: Among thyroid clonotypes expanded above 0.001, most also appeared in blood.

Exclusion of patients followed from uncontrolled infection, other autoimmune disease, pregnancy or lactation. TCR beta CDR3 sequences were amplified from RNA transcripts. First-round RT-PCR with HTBI primers amplified the TCR CDR3 region. TCRdb fed the multiplex PCR reads into MiXCR, producing one record per CDR3 protein. The sample has around 600,000 distinct CDR3 sequences, roughly 46% seen once; the top ten hold 6.5% to 9%. The germline gives CDR1 MNHNY, CDR2 SVGAGI (reference sequence). Trimming removed 0 bases from V and 8 bases from J; junction bases left unmatched: 9. The CDR3 has 15 residues. The sample comprised peripheral blood or thyroid tissue (not recorded which). V usage is TRBV6-6 and J usage is TRBJ1-2; 7 nucleotides agree with TRBD1. The sequence was obtained from an adult man with Graves' disease, either hyperthyroidism or ophthalmopathy (not recorded which). For the CDR3, the DNA is TGTGCCAGCAGTTACTCGGGCAGGGGGTTGGGAGGCTACACCTTC. The encoded protein is CASSYSGRGLGGYTF.